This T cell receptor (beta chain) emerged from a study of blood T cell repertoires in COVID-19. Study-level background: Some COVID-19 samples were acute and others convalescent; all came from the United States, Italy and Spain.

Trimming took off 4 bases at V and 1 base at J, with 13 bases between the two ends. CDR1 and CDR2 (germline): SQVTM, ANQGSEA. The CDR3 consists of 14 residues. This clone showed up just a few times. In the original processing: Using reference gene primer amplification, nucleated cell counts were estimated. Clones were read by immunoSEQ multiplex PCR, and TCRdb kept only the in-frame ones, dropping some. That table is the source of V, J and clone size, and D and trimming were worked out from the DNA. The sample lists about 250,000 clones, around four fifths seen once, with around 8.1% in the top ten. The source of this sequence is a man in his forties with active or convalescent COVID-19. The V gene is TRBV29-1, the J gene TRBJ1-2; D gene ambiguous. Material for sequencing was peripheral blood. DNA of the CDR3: TGCAGCGTTGGGGTGTACAGTCTTAACTATGGCTACACCTTC. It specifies CSVGVYSLNYGYTF.